This T cell receptor (beta chain) emerged from a study of patients and donors after allogeneic stem cell transplantation (dated by TCRdb to 2020 to 2021). The trim is 5 bases for V and 5 bases for J, with a gap of 12 bases between the germline ends. From a lookup of the germline V gene, CDR1 and CDR2 are MDHEN and SYDVKM. Spanning cysteine to phenylalanine, the CDR3 consists of 13 amino acids. The read is trimmed to its CDR3 DNA, 39 bases read in frame from base 1. This clonotype was seen ten or more times. Its antigen specificity is not known. Within one base of it there is no much larger clone, and no base qualities were kept. To prepare the library, RT-PCR was applied. TCRdb records NextSeq 550 as the sequencer. Using fastp at Q25 and MiXCR, TCRdb reprocessed the public reads and kept productive beta chains. Here each entry gathers all rows of one CDR3 protein and keeps the most common genes and DNA. For this sample there are more than 150,000 distinct CDR3 sequences; less than 45% appear just once. In total, the top ten clones hold about 30% of the sample.

The sequencing input was blood, either unsorted or a sorted T cell fraction (not recorded which). The V and J genes are TRBV28 and TRBJ1-1; D gene: possibly TRBD1, on 5 matching bases. This TCR was sampled from a human donor who was either an allogeneic HSCT recipient or a stem cell or donor lymphocyte infusion donor (not recorded which). It is not recorded whose cells these are; they may come from a transplant donor. At the DNA level, the sequence is TGTGCCAGCAGTCTCCCCGACAGAACTGAAGCTTTCTTT. This codes for CASSLPDRTEAFF.